Detailed here is one T cell receptor beta chain. The data belong to a study of PD-L1 blockade in urothelial cancer. Background on the study: Blood was evaluated 3 weeks (second dose) and 6 weeks after therapy began.

Some clones are missing from TCRdb's copy, which holds only in-frame ones; the method was immunoSEQ multiplex PCR. The data show tens of thousands of clones, roughly 87% seen once. CDR1 is SGHRS and CDR2 is YFSETQ in the germline V gene. V dropped 4 bases and J dropped 3; count of bases not matched to a gene: 10. The CDR3 spans 15 residues. The receptor comes from an older woman with urothelial cancer. The sample consisted of PBMCs, taken around atezolizumab (anti-PD-L1) treatment. The J gene is TRBJ2-7, the V gene TRBV5-1; 7 positions match TRBD1. CDR3 loop: CASSPHGTDDYEQYF. In DNA form, the CDR3 reads TGCGCCAGCAGCCCCCACGGGACAGATGACTACGAGCAGTACTTC.